A selection of T cell receptor beta chains follows, all from one sample in a study of T cell responses to AZD1222 COVID-19 vaccine. This table comes from immunoSEQ multiplex PCR, and its TCRdb copy is limited to in-frame clones, with some not included. The sample yields some 96,000 clones, roughly 90% seen once. The sequences come from peripheral blood, collected on day 0 of AZD1222 vaccination. The receptor set was obtained from an adult in good health. CDR3s leave out the opening cysteine and the closing phenylalanine or tryptophan.

cdr3_length: 12; v_call: TRBV7-6; j_call: TRBJ2-7; cdr3_aa: ASSNAIAGAGQY
cdr3_length: 13; v_call: TRBV4-1; j_call: TRBJ1-2; cdr3_aa: ASSRETGPSGSYT
cdr3_length: 15; v_call: TRBV7-2; j_call: TRBJ2-5; cdr3_aa: ASSLSSGTGSGETQY
cdr3_length: 13; v_call: TRBV9; j_call: TRBJ2-3; cdr3_aa: ASSVAGAGTDTQY
cdr3_length: 12; v_call: TRBV5-6; j_call: TRBJ1-5; cdr3_aa: ASSLGTLNQPQH
cdr3_length: 12; v_call: TRBV3-1/TRBV3-2; j_call: TRBJ1-2; cdr3_aa: ASSQDRQGRGYT
cdr3_length: 11; v_call: TRBV4-2; j_call: TRBJ1-5; cdr3_aa: ASSQDENQPQH
cdr3_length: 12; v_call: TRBV9; j_call: TRBJ2-3; cdr3_aa: ASSSGGSLVTQY
cdr3_length: 14; v_call: TRBV7-8; j_call: TRBJ1-5; cdr3_aa: ASSLAFRQGSQPQH
cdr3_length: 13; v_call: TRBV27; j_call: TRBJ1-5; cdr3_aa: ASSTEGYSNQPQH
cdr3_length: 12; v_call: TRBV6-7; j_call: TRBJ1-3; cdr3_aa: ASSTGDPGNTIY
cdr3_length: 11; v_call: TRBV7-9; j_call: TRBJ2-3; cdr3_aa: ASSWTGADTQY
cdr3_length: 14; v_call: TRBV7-9; j_call: TRBJ1-2; cdr3_aa: ASSLDGTSENYGYT
cdr3_length: 12; v_call: TRBV11-1; j_call: TRBJ2-1; cdr3_aa: ASRSGHDVGEQF
cdr3_length: 14; v_call: TRBV2; j_call: TRBJ1-3; cdr3_aa: ASSVSGRSTGNTIY
cdr3_length: 13; v_call: TRBV5-1; j_call: TRBJ2-1; cdr3_aa: ASSLELGSSNEQF
cdr3_length: 12; v_call: TRBV7-7; j_call: TRBJ2-1; cdr3_aa: ASSPGASYNEQF
cdr3_length: 17; v_call: TRBV11-2; j_call: TRBJ2-2; cdr3_aa: ASSLFRNSGRKVPGELF
cdr3_length: 12; v_call: TRBV6-5; j_call: TRBJ1-4; cdr3_aa: ASSYSATNEKLF
cdr3_length: 15; v_call: TRBV18; j_call: TRBJ2-2; cdr3_aa: ASSPGTSGTNTGELF
cdr3_length: 12; v_call: TRBV25-1; j_call: TRBJ2-2; cdr3_aa: ASSGTGDTGELF
cdr3_length: 13; v_call: TRBV5-1; j_call: TRBJ1-1; cdr3_aa: ASSSVGQGDTEAF
cdr3_length: 13; v_call: TRBV30; j_call: TRBJ2-2; cdr3_aa: AWSYGATNTGELF
cdr3_length: 13; v_call: TRBV5-1; j_call: TRBJ2-1; cdr3_aa: ASSPGTYGFNEQF
cdr3_length: 10; v_call: TRBV19; j_call: TRBJ1-1; cdr3_aa: ASSISETEAF
cdr3_length: 12; v_call: TRBV18; j_call: TRBJ1-3; cdr3_aa: ASSDSRSGNTIY
cdr3_length: 12; v_call: TRBV5-1; j_call: TRBJ1-2; cdr3_aa: ASSLGHSEYGYT
cdr3_length: 14; v_call: TRBV5-1; j_call: TRBJ1-4; cdr3_aa: ASSLRPEGPSEKLF
cdr3_length: 13; v_call: TRBV30; j_call: TRBJ1-2; cdr3_aa: AWLRGQGELYGYT
cdr3_length: 15; v_call: TRBV5-4; j_call: TRBJ2-1; cdr3_aa: ASSLSLGGSSYNEQF
cdr3_length: 12; v_call: TRBV25-1; j_call: TRBJ1-4; cdr3_aa: ASSGRVGNEKLF
cdr3_length: 11; v_call: TRBV4-3; j_call: TRBJ1-1; cdr3_aa: ASSPGGSTEAF